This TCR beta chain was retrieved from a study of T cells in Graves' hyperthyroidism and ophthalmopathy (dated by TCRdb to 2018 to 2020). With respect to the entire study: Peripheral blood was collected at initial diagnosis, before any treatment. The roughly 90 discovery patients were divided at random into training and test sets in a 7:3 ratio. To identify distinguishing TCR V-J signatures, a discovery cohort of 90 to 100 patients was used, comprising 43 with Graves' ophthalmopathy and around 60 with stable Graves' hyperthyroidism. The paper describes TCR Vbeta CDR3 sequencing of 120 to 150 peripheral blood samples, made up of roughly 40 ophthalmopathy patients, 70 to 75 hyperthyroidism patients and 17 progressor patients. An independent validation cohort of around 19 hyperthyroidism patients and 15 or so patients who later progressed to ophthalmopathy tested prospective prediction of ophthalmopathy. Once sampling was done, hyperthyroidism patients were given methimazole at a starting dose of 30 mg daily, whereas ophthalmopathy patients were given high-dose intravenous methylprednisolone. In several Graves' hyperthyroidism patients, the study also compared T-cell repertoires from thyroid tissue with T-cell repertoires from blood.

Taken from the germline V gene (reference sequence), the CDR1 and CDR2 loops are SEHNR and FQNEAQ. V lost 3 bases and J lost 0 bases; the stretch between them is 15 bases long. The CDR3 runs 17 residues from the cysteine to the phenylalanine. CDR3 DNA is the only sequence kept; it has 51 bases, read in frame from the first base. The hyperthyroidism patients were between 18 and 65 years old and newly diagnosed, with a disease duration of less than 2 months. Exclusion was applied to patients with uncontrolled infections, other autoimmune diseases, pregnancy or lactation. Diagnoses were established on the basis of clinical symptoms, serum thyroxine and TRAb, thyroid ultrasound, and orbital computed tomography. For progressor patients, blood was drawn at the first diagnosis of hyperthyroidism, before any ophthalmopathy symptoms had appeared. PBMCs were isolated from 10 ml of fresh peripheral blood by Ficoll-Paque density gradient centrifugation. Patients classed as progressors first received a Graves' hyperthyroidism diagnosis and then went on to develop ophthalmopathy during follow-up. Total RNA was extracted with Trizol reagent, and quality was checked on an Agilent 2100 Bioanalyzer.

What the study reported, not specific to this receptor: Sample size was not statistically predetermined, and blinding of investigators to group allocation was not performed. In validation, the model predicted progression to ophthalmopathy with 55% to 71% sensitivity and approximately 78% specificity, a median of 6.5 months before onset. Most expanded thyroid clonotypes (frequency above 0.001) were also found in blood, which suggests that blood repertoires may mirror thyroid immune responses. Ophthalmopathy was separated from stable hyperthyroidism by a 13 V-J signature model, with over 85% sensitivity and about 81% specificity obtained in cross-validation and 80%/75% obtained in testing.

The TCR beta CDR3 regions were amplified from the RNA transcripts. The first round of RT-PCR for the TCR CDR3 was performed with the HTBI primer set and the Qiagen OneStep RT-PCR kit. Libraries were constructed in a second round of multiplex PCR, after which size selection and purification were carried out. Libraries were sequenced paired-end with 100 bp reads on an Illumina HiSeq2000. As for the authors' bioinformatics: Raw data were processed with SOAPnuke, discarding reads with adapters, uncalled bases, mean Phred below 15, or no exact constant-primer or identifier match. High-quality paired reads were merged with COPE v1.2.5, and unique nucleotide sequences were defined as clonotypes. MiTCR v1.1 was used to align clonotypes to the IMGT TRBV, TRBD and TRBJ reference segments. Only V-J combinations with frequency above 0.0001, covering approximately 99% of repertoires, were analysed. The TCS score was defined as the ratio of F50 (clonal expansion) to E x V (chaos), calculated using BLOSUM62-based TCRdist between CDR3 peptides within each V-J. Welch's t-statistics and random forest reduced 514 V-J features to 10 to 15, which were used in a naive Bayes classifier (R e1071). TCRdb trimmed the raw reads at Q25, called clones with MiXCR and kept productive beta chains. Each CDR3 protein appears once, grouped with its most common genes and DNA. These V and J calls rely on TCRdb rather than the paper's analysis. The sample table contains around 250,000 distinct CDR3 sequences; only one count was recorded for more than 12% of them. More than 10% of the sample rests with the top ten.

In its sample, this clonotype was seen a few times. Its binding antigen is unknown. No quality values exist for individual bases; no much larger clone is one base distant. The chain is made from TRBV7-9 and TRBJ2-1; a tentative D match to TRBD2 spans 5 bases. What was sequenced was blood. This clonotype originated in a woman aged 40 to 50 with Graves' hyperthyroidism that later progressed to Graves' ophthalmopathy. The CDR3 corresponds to CASSFGGPPSSYNEQFF. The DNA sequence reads TGTGCCAGCAGCTTCGGCGGGCCGCCAAGCTCCTACAATGAGCAGTTCTTC.